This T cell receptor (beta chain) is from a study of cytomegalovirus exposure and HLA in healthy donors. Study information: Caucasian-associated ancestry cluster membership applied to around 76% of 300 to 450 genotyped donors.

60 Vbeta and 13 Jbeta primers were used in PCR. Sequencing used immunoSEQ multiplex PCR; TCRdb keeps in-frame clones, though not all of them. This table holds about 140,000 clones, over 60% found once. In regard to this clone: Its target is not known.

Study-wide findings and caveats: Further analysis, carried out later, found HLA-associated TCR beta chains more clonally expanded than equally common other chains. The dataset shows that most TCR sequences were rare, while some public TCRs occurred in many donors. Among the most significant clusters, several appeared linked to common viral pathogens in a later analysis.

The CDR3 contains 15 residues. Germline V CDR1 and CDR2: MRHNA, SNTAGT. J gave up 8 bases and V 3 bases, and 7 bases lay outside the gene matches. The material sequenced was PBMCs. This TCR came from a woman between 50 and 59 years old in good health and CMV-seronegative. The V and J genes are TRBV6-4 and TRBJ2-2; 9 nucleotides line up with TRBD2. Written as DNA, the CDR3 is TGTGCCAGCAGTGAGGGCCCTAGCGGGGAGGGGGAGCTGTTTTTT. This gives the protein CASSEGPSGEGELFF.